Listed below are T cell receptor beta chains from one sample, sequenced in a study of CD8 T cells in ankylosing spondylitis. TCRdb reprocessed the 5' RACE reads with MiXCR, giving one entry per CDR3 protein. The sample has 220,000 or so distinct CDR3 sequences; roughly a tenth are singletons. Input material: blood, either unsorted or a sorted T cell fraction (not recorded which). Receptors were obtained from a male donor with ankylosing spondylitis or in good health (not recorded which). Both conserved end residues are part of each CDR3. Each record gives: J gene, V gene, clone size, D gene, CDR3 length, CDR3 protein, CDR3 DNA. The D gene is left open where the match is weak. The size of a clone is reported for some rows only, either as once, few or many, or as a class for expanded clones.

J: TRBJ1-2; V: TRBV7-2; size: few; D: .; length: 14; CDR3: CASSLARDSYGYTF; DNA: TGTGCCAGCAGCTTAGCGAGGGATAGCTATGGCTACACCTTC
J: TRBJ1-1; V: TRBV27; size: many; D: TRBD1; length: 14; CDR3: CASSETRGLTEAFF; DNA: TGTGCCAGCAGTGAAACCAGGGGGCTCACTGAAGCTTTCTTT
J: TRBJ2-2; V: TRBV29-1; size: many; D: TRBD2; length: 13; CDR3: CSVDGLATGELFF; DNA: TGCAGCGTTGACGGACTAGCTACCGGGGAGCTGTTTTTT
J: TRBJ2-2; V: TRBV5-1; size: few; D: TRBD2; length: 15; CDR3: CASSPRGAGTGELFF; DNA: TGCGCCAGCAGCCCGCGGGGGGCCGGAACCGGGGAGCTGTTTTTT
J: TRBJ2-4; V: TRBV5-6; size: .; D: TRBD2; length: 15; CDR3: CASSLGSGGKNIQYF; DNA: TGTGCCAGCAGCTTGGGAAGCGGGGGAAAAAACATTCAGTACTTC
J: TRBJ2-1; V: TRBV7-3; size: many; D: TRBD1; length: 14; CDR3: CASSSGQGGDEQFF; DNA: TGTGCCAGCAGCTCGGGACAGGGAGGGGATGAGCAGTTCTTC
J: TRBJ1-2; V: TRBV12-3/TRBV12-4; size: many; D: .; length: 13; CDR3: CASSLQSLRGYTF; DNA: TGTGCCAGCAGTTTACAGTCCTTGCGGGGCTACACCTTC
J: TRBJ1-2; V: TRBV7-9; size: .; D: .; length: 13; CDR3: CASSPGTLYGYTF; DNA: TGTGCCAGCAGCCCGGGGACACTCTATGGCTACACCTTC
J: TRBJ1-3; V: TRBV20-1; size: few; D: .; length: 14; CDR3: CSAEFQSSGNTIYF; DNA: TGCAGTGCCGAGTTCCAGAGCTCTGGAAACACCATATATTTT
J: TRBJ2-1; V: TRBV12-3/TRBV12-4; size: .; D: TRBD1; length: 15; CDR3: CASSPGTGRYNEQFF; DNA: TGTGCCAGCAGCCCCGGGACAGGGAGATACAATGAGCAGTTCTTC
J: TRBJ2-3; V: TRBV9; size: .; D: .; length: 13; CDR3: CASSVWTGDTQYF; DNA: TGTGCCAGCAGCGTCTGGACTGGCGATACGCAGTATTTT
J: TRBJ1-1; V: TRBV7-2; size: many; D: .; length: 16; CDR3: CASSLSFAAGGAEAFF; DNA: TGTGCCAGCAGCTTATCGTTTGCGGCAGGCGGCGCTGAAGCTTTCTTT
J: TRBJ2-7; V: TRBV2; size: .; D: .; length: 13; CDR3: CASSDNLFYEQYF; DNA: TGTGCCAGCAGTGACAACCTCTTCTACGAGCAGTACTTC
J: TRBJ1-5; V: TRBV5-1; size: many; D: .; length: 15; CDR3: CASSFTPGSNQPQHF; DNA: TGCGCCAGCAGCTTCACCCCGGGAAGCAATCAGCCCCAGCATTTT
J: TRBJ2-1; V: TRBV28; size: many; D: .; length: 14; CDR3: CASSSRGSYNEQFF; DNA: TGTGCCAGCAGTTCCAGGGGCTCCTACAATGAGCAGTTCTTC
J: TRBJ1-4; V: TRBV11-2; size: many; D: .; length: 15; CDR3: CASSLSRVYNEKLFF; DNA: TGTGCCAGCAGCTTATCAAGGGTCTATAATGAAAAACTGTTTTTT
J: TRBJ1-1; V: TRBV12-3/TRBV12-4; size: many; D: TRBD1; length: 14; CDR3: CASTPLQGRVEAFF; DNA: TGTGCCAGCACGCCACTACAGGGGAGGGTTGAAGCTTTCTTT
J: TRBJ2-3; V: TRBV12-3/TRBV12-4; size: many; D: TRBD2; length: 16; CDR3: CASRQRTSGGASTQYF; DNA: TGTGCCAGCAGGCAGCGGACTAGCGGGGGGGCCTCCACGCAGTATTTT
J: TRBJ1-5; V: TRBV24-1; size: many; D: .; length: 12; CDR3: CATQGADQPQHF; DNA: TGTGCCACCCAGGGTGCGGATCAGCCCCAGCATTTT
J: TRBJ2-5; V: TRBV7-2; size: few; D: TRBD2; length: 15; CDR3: CASSLAGGRQETQYF; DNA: TGTGCCAGCAGTTTAGCGGGGGGGCGGCAAGAGACCCAGTACTTC
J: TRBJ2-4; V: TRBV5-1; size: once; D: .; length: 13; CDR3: CASRRWPGAVQYF; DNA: TGCGCCAGCAGGAGATGGCCAGGAGCGGTTCAGTACTTC
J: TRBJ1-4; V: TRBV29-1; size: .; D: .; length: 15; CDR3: CSVYSGGTYNEKLFF; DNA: TGCAGCGTCTACAGTGGGGGTACTTATAATGAAAAACTGTTTTTT
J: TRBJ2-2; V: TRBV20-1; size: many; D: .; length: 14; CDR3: CSARARQVGGELFF; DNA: TGCAGTGCTAGAGCCCGACAGGTCGGCGGGGAGCTGTTTTTT
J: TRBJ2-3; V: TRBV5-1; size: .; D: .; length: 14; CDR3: CASTGVVSTDTQYF; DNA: TGCGCCAGCACCGGGGTGGTTAGCACAGATACGCAGTATTTT
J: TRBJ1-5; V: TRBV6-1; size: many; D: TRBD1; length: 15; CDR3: CASSPTGTGNQPQHF; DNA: TGTGCCAGCAGCCCCACCGGGACAGGCAATCAGCCCCAGCATTTT
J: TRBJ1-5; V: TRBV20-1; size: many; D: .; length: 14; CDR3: CSAIPQTGLQPQHF; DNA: TGCAGTGCCATACCGCAAACAGGGTTACAGCCCCAGCATTTT
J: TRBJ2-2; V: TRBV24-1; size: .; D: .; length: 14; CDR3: CATSDLLSTGELFF; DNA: TGTGCCACCAGTGATTTACTCAGTACCGGGGAGCTGTTTTTT
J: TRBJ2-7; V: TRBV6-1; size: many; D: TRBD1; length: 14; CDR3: CASKTDRGRYEQYF; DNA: TGTGCCAGCAAGACGGACAGGGGGAGGTACGAGCAGTACTTC
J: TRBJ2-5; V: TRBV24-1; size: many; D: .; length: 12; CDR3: CATSALGETQYF; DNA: TGTGCCACCAGTGCCTTGGGAGAGACCCAGTACTTC
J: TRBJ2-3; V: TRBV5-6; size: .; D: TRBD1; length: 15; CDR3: CASSGDRGLADTQYF; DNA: TGTGCCAGCAGCGGGGACAGGGGGTTGGCAGATACGCAGTATTTT
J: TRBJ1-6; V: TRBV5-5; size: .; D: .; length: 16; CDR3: CASSLGRGAADSPLHF; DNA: TGTGCCAGCAGCTTGGGCAGGGGTGCAGCAGATTCACCCCTCCACTTT
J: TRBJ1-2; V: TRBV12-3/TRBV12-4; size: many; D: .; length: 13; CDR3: CASRKQGLLGYTF; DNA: TGTGCCAGCAGGAAACAGGGCCTTCTTGGCTACACCTTC
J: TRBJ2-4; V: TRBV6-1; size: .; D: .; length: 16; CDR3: CASSGDTLGAKNIQYF; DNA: TGTGCCAGCAGTGGAGACACCCTCGGGGCCAAAAACATTCAGTACTTC
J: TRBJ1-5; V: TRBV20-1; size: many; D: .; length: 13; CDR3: CSASQGQDQPQHF; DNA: TGCAGTGCTAGTCAGGGGCAGGATCAGCCCCAGCATTTT
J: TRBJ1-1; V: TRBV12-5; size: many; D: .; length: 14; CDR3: CASGLWAPNTEAFF; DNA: TGTGCTAGTGGCCTTTGGGCTCCGAACACTGAAGCTTTCTTT
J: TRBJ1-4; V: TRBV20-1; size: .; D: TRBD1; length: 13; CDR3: CSAGTGGDEKLFF; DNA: TGCAGTGCAGGGACAGGGGGCGACGAAAAACTGTTTTTT
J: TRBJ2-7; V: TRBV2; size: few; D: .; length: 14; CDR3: CASSAYLETDEQYF; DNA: TGTGCCAGCAGCGCCTACCTCGAGACGGACGAGCAGTACTTC
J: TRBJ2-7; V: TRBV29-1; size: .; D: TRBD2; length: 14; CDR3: CSVGSLAGGYEQYF; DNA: TGCAGCGTTGGCTCCCTAGCGGGGGGATACGAGCAGTACTTC
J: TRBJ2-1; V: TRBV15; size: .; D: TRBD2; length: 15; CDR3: CATSRPLAGENEQFF; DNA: TGTGCCACCAGCAGACCGCTAGCGGGGGAGAATGAGCAGTTCTTC
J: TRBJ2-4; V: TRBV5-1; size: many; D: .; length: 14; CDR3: CASIGNVSKNIQYF; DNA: TGCGCCAGCATCGGGAACGTGTCCAAAAACATTCAGTACTTC
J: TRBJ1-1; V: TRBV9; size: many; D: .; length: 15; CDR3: CASSSSGGGQTEAFF; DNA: TGTGCCAGCAGCTCCTCTGGAGGGGGGCAAACTGAAGCTTTCTTT
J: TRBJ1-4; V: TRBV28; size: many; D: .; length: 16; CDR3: CASSMDSISTNEKLFF; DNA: TGTGCCAGCAGTATGGACAGTATCTCAACTAATGAAAAACTGTTTTTT
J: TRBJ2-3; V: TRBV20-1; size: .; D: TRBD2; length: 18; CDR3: CSATRALAGDASTDTQYF; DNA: TGCAGTGCGACTAGGGCTCTAGCGGGGGATGCTAGCACAGATACGCAGTATTTT
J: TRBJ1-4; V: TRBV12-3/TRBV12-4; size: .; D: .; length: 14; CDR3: CASLLGGGNEKLFF; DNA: TGTGCCAGCCTCCTCGGCGGAGGGAATGAAAAACTGTTTTTT
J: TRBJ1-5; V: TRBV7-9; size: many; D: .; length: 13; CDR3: CASSLLPRQPQHF; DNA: TGTGCCAGCAGCTTACTTCCGAGGCAGCCCCAGCATTTT
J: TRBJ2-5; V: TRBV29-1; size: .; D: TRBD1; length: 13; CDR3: CSVGGQGKETQYF; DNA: TGCAGCGTTGGAGGACAGGGGAAAGAGACCCAGTACTTC
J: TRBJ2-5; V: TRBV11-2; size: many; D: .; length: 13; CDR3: CASSFISRETQYF; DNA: TGTGCCAGCAGCTTTATTTCTAGGGAGACCCAGTACTTC
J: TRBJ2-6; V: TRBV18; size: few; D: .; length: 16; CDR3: CASSPLGNSGANVLTF; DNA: TGTGCCAGCTCACCACTTGGTAACTCTGGGGCCAACGTCCTGACTTTC
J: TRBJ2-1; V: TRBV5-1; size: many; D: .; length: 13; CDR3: CASSLVLGNEQFF; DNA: TGCGCCAGCAGCTTGGTATTGGGCAATGAGCAGTTCTTC
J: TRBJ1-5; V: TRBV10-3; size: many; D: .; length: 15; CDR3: CAISGSSADDQPQHF; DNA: TGTGCCATCAGTGGTTCCTCGGCAGATGATCAGCCCCAGCATTTT
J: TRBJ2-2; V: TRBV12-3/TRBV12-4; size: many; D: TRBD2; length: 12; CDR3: CASRRLAGELFF; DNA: TGTGCCAGCAGAAGACTAGCGGGGGAGCTGTTTTTT
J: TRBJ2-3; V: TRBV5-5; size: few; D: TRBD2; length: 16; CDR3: CASSFNTGGPGDTQYF; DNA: TGTGCCAGCAGCTTTAATACGGGGGGGCCAGGGGATACGCAGTATTTT